This T cell receptor (beta chain) was recovered during a study of T cells in tumors after PD-1 blockade. The overall study: Patients received pembrolizumab 200 mg every 3 weeks or cemiplimab 350 mg every 2 weeks. Mean per tumor sample: tens of thousands of templates (roughly 550-100,000), under 7,500 unique clonotypes.

This clone counts as large. Its target is unknown. Repertoires were generated with immunoSEQ multiplex PCR, while TCRdb's copy carries only in-frame clones and drops some. The table has 4,500 to 5,500 clones, 65% to 80% seen once. Germline-derived CDR1 and CDR2 are SEHNR and FQNEAQ (reference sequence). The CDR3 extends over 15 amino acids. V was pared by 0 bases and J by 4 bases, with 9 bases between. Study results and limitations: Clonal replacement, not reinvigoration, is suggested for expanded exhausted CD8+ clones after therapy. In squamous cell carcinoma, roughly 50% of expanded exhausted clones were novel.

The chain uses TRBV7-9 and TRBJ2-2; tentatively, D is TRBD1 (6 bases). This clonotype was sampled from a human donor with cutaneous squamous cell carcinoma. Sequenced material: tumor tissue, taken before anti-PD-1 treatment. CDR3 sequence (DNA): TGTGCCAGCAGCTTAGCGTCAGGGGTCACCGGGGAGCTGTTTTTT. It is translated as CASSLASGVTGELFF.